What follows is one T cell receptor beta chain and its context. Antigen specificity is unknown. These data come from a study of cytomegalovirus exposure and HLA in healthy donors. Study outcomes and limitations: Analyzed later, most CMV-associated TCR beta chains appeared HLA-restricted. Later analysis placed DRB1 highest and HLA-C lowest in TCR association rates, which differed by HLA locus.

PCR amplification relied on 60 Vbeta primers (plus 13 Jbeta primers). Repertoires were generated with immunoSEQ multiplex PCR, while TCRdb's copy carries only in-frame clones and drops some. The sample contains 150,000 to 200,000 clones, about 75% of which appear only once. Looked up from germline, CDR1 is MDHEN and CDR2 is SYDVKM. The V gene end was trimmed by 7 bases and the J gene end by 5 bases; junction bases not matched to a gene: 11. This CDR3 spans 16 amino acids. V gene TRBV28 combines with J gene TRBJ1-1; 12 bases match TRBD1. The sequence derives from a man aged 18 to 29 in good health and CMV-seropositive. The material sequenced was PBMCs. The CDR3 region is CASTGTGGVSRTEAFF. CDR3 DNA: TGTGCCAGCACCGGGACAGGGGGCGTGAGTAGAACTGAAGCTTTCTTT.